The 5 T cell receptor beta chains below all came from one sample that was sequenced in a study of cytomegalovirus exposure and HLA in healthy donors. The PCR used 60 Vbeta and 13 Jbeta primers. Measured with immunoSEQ multiplex PCR; TCRdb has only the in-frame clones, and not every one. The sample carries about 68,000 clones, around four fifths recorded once. The sample comprised PBMCs. The receptor source for this set is a human donor in good health.

This sequence joins TRBV2 and TRBJ1-5, with D possibly TRBD1 on 6 matching bases. Trimming cost V 2 bases and J 5 bases, with 13 bases left between them. CDR1 SNHLY and CDR2 FYNNEI come from the germline V gene. This CDR3 is 15 amino acids long. The CDR3 DNA reads as TGTGCCAGCAGTGAAAGGCCTACAGGGTATCAGCCCCAGCATTTT. Its protein is CASSERPTGYQPQHF.

This clone was recorded once. The chain links TRBV9 to TRBJ1-1, with a weak D call TRBD1 (6 bases). Trimming pared 4 bases from V and 11 bases from J, leaving 18 bases between. In germline, CDR1 is SGDLS, CDR2 YYNGEE. This CDR3 region has 13 residues. CDR3 DNA: TGTGCCAGCAGCCTTAGACAGGAGACCCAGGCTTTCTTT. This sequence encodes CASSLRQETQAFF.

In its sample, this clone was seen once. The chain recombines TRBV6-5 with TRBJ2-6; D gene uncertain. From germline, CDR1 is MNHEY and CDR2 SVGAGI. The CDR3 covers 15 residues. Trimming removed 2 bases at V and 7 bases at J, with 12 bases between. CDR3 nucleotide sequence: TGTGCCAGCAGTTACCGGGTTACGGTAGCCAACGTCCTGACTTTC. Translated: CASSYRVTVANVLTF.

V is TRBV9 and J is TRBJ1-1, with D unclear. The germline V and J ends were trimmed by 0 bases and 3 bases, with 6 bases remaining between them. Germline V lookup: CDR1 SGDLS, CDR2 YYNGEE. CDR3 length: 13 amino acids. CDR3 in DNA: TGTGCCAGCAGCGTAGGAGCGGACACTGAAGCTTTCTTT. Protein: CASSVGADTEAFF.

The rearrangement links TRBV9 to TRBJ2-7, with D maybe TRBD2 (6 bases). Looked up from germline, CDR1 is SGDLS and CDR2 is YYNGEE. This CDR3 is 18 amino acids long. V lost 0 bases and J lost 6, with 25 bases in between. CDR3 region: CASSVGPSTGTHRSEQYF. The CDR3 DNA sequence: TGTGCCAGCAGCGTAGGACCCTCCACGGGGACTCATCGTTCCGAGCAGTACTTC.